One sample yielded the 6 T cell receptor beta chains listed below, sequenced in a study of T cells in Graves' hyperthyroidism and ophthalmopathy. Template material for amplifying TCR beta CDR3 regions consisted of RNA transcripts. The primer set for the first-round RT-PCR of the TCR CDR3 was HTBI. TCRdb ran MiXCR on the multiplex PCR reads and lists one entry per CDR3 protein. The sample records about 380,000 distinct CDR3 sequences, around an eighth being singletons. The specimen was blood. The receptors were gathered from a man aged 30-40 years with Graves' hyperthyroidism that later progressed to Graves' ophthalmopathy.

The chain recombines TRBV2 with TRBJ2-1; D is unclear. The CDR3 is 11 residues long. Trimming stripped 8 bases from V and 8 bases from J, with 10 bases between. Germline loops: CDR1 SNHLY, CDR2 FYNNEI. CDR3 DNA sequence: TGTGCCAGCGCCCCGGTCTATGAGCAGTTCTTC. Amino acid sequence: CASAPVYEQFF.

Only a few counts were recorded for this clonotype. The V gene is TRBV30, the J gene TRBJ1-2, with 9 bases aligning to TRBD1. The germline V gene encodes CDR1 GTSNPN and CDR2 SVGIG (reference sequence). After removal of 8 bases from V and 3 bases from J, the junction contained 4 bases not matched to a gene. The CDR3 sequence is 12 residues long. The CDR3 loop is CALRDRDYGYTF. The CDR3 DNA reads TGTGCCCTCCGGGACAGGGACTATGGCTACACCTTC. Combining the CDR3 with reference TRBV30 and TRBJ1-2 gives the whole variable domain SQTIHQWPATLVQPVGSPLSLECTVEGTSNPNLYWYRQAAGRGLQLLFYSVGIGQISSEVPQNLSASRPQDRQFILSSKKLLLSDSGFYLCALRDRDYGYTFGSGTRLTVV.

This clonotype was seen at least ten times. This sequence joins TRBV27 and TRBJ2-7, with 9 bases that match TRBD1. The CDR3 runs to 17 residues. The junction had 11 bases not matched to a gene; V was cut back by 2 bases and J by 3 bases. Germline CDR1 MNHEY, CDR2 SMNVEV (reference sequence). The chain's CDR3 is CASSLAKIRDRVYEQYF. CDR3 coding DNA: TGTGCCAGCAGTTTAGCCAAAATTCGGGACAGGGTCTACGAGCAGTACTTC.

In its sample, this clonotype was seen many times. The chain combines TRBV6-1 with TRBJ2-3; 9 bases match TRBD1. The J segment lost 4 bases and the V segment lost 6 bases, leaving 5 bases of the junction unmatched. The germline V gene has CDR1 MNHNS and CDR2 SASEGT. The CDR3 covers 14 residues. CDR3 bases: TGTGCCAGCAGAGGGACAGGGATGTCAGATACGCAGTATTTT. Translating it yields CASRGTGMSDTQYF.

For the CDR3, the DNA is TGTGCCAGTAGTTTCAGGGCCACCTACGAGCAGTACTTC. It codes for CASSFRATYEQYF. The rearrangement links TRBV19 to TRBJ2-7; TRBD1 is a possible D gene (5 bases). The CDR3 runs 13 residues. V dropped 5 bases and J dropped 2 bases, with 10 bases sitting between them. CDR1 and CDR2 from the germline V gene are LNHDA and SQIVND (reference sequence). Together with reference TRBV19 and TRBJ2-7, the CDR3 gives the full variable domain: DGGITQSPKYLFRKEGQNVTLSCEQNLNHDAMYWYRQDPGQGLRLIYYSQIVNDFQKGDIAEGYSVSREKKESFPLTVTSAQKNPTAFYLCASSFRATYEQYFGPGTRLTVT.

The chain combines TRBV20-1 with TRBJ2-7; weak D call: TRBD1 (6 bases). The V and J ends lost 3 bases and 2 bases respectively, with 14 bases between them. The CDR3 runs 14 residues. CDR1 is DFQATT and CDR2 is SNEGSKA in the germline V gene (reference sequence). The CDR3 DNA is TGCAGTGCTAGTCTCCGGGACATGCCCTACGAGCAGTACTTC. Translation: CSASLRDMPYEQYF.